A selection of T cell receptor beta chains follows, all from one sample in a study of blood T cell repertoires in COVID-19. Clones were sequenced by immunoSEQ multiplex PCR, and TCRdb holds only the in-frame ones, with some missing. The sample lists under 300,000 clones; 75% to 90% were seen once. Sequencing was performed on peripheral blood. The receptors were sampled from a woman aged 70 to 79 with COVID-19, enrolled during active disease. The CDR3 runs from the conserved cysteine through the conserved F or W. The order of the fields is J gene, clone size, V gene, D gene, CDR3 protein, CDR3 DNA. A D gene is named only where the DNA matches it firmly. Some rows mark clone size as missing; the rest say once, few, many or name a class of expanded clone.

J: TRBJ2-1; size: .; V: TRBV7-2; D: .; CDR3: CASIPPGTRLFNEQFF; DNA: TGTGCCAGCATCCCCCCCGGGACAAGGTTATTCAATGAGCAGTTCTTC
J: TRBJ1-4; size: .; V: TRBV5-1; D: .; CDR3: CASSAQGLRNEKLFF; DNA: TGCGCCAGCAGCGCCCAGGGACTCCGGAATGAAAAACTGTTTTTT
J: TRBJ2-3; size: once; V: TRBV12-3/TRBV12-4; D: .; CDR3: CASSYWSPDTQYF; DNA: TGTGCCAGCAGCTACTGGTCTCCGGATACGCAGTATTTT
J: TRBJ2-7; size: .; V: TRBV6-1; D: TRBD1; CDR3: CASSAAATGEREQYF; DNA: TGTGCCAGCAGTGCAGCGGCGACAGGGGAGCGGGAGCAGTACTTC
J: TRBJ1-1; size: .; V: TRBV5-8; D: .; CDR3: CASSWRRGAFF; DNA: TGTGCCAGCAGCTGGAGGAGGGGAGCTTTCTTT
J: TRBJ1-5; size: .; V: TRBV10-2; D: .; CDR3: CASSPGGGSNQPQHF; DNA: TGCGCCAGCAGCCCGGGGGGCGGGAGCAATCAGCCCCAGCATTTT
J: TRBJ1-6; size: .; V: TRBV4-2; D: TRBD1; CDR3: CASSQPGQGDSPLHF; DNA: TGTGCCAGCAGCCAACCGGGACAGGGGGATTCACCCCTCCACTTT
J: TRBJ2-5; size: .; V: TRBV10-3; D: TRBD1; CDR3: CAISGDRAQETQYF; DNA: TGTGCCATCAGTGGGGACAGGGCACAAGAGACCCAGTACTTC
J: TRBJ1-2; size: .; V: TRBV28; D: .; CDR3: CANSDRNGYTF; DNA: TGTGCCAATTCAGACAGAAACGGCTACACCTTC
J: TRBJ2-3; size: .; V: TRBV24-1; D: TRBD1; CDR3: CATSDLGQTDTQYF; DNA: TGTGCCACCAGTGATCTGGGACAGACAGATACGCAGTATTTT
J: TRBJ2-7; size: .; V: TRBV28; D: TRBD2; CDR3: CASSFPSSSGGYYEQYF; DNA: TGTGCCAGCAGTTTTCCCTCTTCTAGCGGGGGGTACTACGAGCAGTACTTC
J: TRBJ2-1; size: .; V: TRBV4-1; D: TRBD1; CDR3: CASSHHGQGNYNEQFF; DNA: TGCGCCAGCAGCCACCATGGACAGGGGAATTACAATGAGCAGTTCTTC
J: TRBJ2-5; size: .; V: TRBV7-7; D: TRBD1; CDR3: CASSANRGPQETQYF; DNA: TGTGCCAGCAGCGCCAACAGGGGTCCTCAAGAGACCCAGTACTTC
J: TRBJ1-5; size: .; V: TRBV2; D: .; CDR3: CASSGLGNQPQHF; DNA: TGTGCCAGCAGTGGGCTGGGCAATCAGCCCCAGCATTTT
J: TRBJ1-1; size: .; V: TRBV2; D: .; CDR3: CASSVRVGDTEAFF; DNA: TGTGCCAGCAGTGTCAGGGTAGGGGACACTGAAGCTTTCTTT
J: TRBJ1-3; size: .; V: TRBV28; D: .; CDR3: CASSFRTASSGNTIYF; DNA: TGTGCCAGCAGTTTTCGGACAGCGAGCTCTGGAAACACCATATATTTT
J: TRBJ2-5; size: .; V: TRBV6-5; D: TRBD2; CDR3: CASSSRGGTQYF; DNA: TGTGCCAGCAGTTCCCGGGGGGGGACCCAGTACTTC
J: TRBJ2-7; size: .; V: TRBV10-3; D: TRBD1; CDR3: CAARDSLTSYEQYF; DNA: TGTGCCGCGAGGGACAGCCTTACCTCCTACGAGCAGTACTTC
J: TRBJ2-7; size: .; V: TRBV27; D: TRBD1; CDR3: CASSSVDRGQYEQYF; DNA: TGTGCCAGCAGTTCCGTGGACAGGGGGCAGTACGAGCAGTACTTC
J: TRBJ1-6; size: .; V: TRBV4-2; D: TRBD1; CDR3: CASSQERDRVSPLHF; DNA: TGTGCCAGCAGCCAAGAGAGGGACAGGGTGTCACCCCTCCACTTT
J: TRBJ1-2; size: .; V: TRBV24-1; D: TRBD1; CDR3: CATSESTGRPGYTF; DNA: TGTGCCACCAGTGAATCGACAGGGCGGCCGGGCTACACCTTC
J: TRBJ2-7; size: .; V: TRBV7-8; D: TRBD2; CDR3: CASSSGGGGAYEQYF; DNA: TGTGCCAGCAGCTCAGGCGGGGGGGGAGCCTACGAGCAGTACTTC
J: TRBJ1-1; size: .; V: TRBV6-5; D: .; CDR3: CASSYIGNTEAFF; DNA: TGTGCCAGCAGTTACATCGGGAACACTGAAGCTTTCTTT
J: TRBJ1-2; size: .; V: TRBV27; D: TRBD1; CDR3: CASSFTGVNYGYTF; DNA: TGTGCCAGCAGCTTTACAGGGGTTAACTATGGCTACACCTTC
J: TRBJ1-1; size: .; V: TRBV30; D: TRBD1; CDR3: CAWTTGRGPEAFF; DNA: TGTGCCTGGACTACGGGCAGGGGGCCTGAAGCTTTCTTT
J: TRBJ1-3; size: .; V: TRBV5-8; D: .; CDR3: CASRGSNSGNTIYF; DNA: TGTGCCAGCAGGGGGAGTAATTCTGGAAACACCATATATTTT
J: TRBJ2-3; size: .; V: TRBV9; D: .; CDR3: CASGTGQGDTQYF; DNA: TGTGCCAGCGGGACCGGGCAGGGGGATACGCAGTATTTT
J: TRBJ1-6; size: .; V: TRBV6-5; D: .; CDR3: CASSFQNNSPLHF; DNA: TGTGCCAGCAGTTTCCAAAATAATTCACCCCTCCACTTT
J: TRBJ1-5; size: .; V: TRBV7-9; D: .; CDR3: CASSPAGFSNQPQHF; DNA: TGTGCCAGCAGCCCCGCGGGATTTAGCAATCAGCCCCAGCATTTT
J: TRBJ1-2; size: .; V: TRBV19; D: TRBD1; CDR3: CASSLQGGNYGYTF; DNA: TGTGCCAGTAGCTTACAGGGGGGGAACTATGGCTACACCTTC
J: TRBJ2-1; size: .; V: TRBV5-1; D: TRBD1; CDR3: CASSARDRGMDEQFF; DNA: TGCGCCAGCAGTGCGAGGGACAGGGGGATGGATGAGCAGTTCTTC
J: TRBJ1-3; size: .; V: TRBV28; D: .; CDR3: CASSPLGRNSGNTIYF; DNA: TGTGCCAGCAGCCCTCTTGGGCGTAACTCTGGAAACACCATATATTTT
J: TRBJ1-1; size: .; V: TRBV9; D: .; CDR3: CASSVGTANTEAFF; DNA: TGTGCCAGCAGCGTAGGAACAGCGAACACTGAAGCTTTCTTT
J: TRBJ1-1; size: .; V: TRBV19; D: TRBD1; CDR3: CASSMGTDRGSEAFF; DNA: TGTGCCAGTAGTATGGGGACCGACAGGGGGTCTGAAGCTTTCTTT
J: TRBJ2-2; size: .; V: TRBV28; D: TRBD1; CDR3: CASSLGQGSTGELFF; DNA: TGTGCCAGCAGTTTAGGACAGGGATCCACCGGGGAGCTGTTTTTT
J: TRBJ1-1; size: .; V: TRBV2; D: .; CDR3: CASSEGQDQAFF; DNA: TGTGCCAGCAGTGAAGGACAGGATCAAGCTTTCTTT
J: TRBJ2-1; size: .; V: TRBV5-1; D: TRBD2; CDR3: CASNPGGLYNEQFF; DNA: TGCGCCAGCAACCCGGGGGGACTCTACAATGAGCAGTTCTTC
J: TRBJ2-7; size: .; V: TRBV6-6; D: TRBD2; CDR3: CASSPSGGYEQYF; DNA: TGTGCCAGCAGCCCTAGCGGGGGTTACGAGCAGTACTTC
J: TRBJ1-3; size: .; V: TRBV5-1; D: TRBD1; CDR3: CASSLAGQGSGNTIYF; DNA: TGCGCCAGCAGCTTGGCCGGACAGGGCTCTGGAAACACCATATATTTT
J: TRBJ1-1; size: .; V: TRBV5-1; D: .; CDR3: CASSLTDLNTEAFF; DNA: TGCGCCAGCAGCTTGACAGATCTGAACACTGAAGCTTTCTTT
J: TRBJ2-1; size: .; V: TRBV12-3/TRBV12-4; D: .; CDR3: CASSFLADNEQFF; DNA: TGTGCCAGCAGTTTTCTCGCGGACAATGAGCAGTTCTTC
J: TRBJ1-4; size: .; V: TRBV5-1; D: .; CDR3: CASSLDRVATNEKLFF; DNA: TGCGCCAGCAGCTTGGATCGGGTGGCAACTAATGAAAAACTGTTTTTT
J: TRBJ1-3; size: .; V: TRBV7-3; D: .; CDR3: CASSLGLGNTIYF; DNA: TGTGCCAGCAGCTTGGGCCTTGGAAACACCATATATTTT
J: TRBJ1-1; size: .; V: TRBV6-5; D: TRBD1; CDR3: CATRGAVSEAFF; DNA: TGTGCCACCAGGGGGGCGGTCTCTGAAGCTTTCTTT
J: TRBJ1-2; size: .; V: TRBV27; D: TRBD1; CDR3: CASSVSRTGGNYGYTF; DNA: TGTGCCAGCAGTGTATCCCGGACAGGGGGGAACTATGGCTACACCTTC
J: TRBJ2-1; size: .; V: TRBV11-2; D: .; CDR3: CASTLVGGSYNEQFF; DNA: TGTGCCAGCACCCTAGTGGGGGGCTCCTACAATGAGCAGTTCTTC
J: TRBJ1-5; size: .; V: TRBV2; D: .; CDR3: CASSARRDARPGQPQHF; DNA: TGTGCCAGCAGTGCCCGGCGGGACGCTCGCCCTGGGCAGCCCCAGCATTTT
J: TRBJ2-3; size: few; V: TRBV7-9; D: TRBD1; CDR3: CASSPGTGWADTQYF; DNA: TGTGCCAGCAGCCCAGGGACAGGGTGGGCAGATACGCAGTATTTT